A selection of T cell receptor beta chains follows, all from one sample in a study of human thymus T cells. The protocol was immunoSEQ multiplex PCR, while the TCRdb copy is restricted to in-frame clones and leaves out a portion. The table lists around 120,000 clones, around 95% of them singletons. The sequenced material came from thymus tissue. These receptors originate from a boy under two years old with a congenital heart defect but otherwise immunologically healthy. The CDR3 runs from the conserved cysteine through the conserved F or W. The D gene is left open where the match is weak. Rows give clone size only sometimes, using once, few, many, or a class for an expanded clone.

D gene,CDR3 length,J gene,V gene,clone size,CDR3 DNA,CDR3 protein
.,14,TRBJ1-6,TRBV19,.,TGTGCCAGTTCCCGGCAGGGGTATAATTCACCCCTCCACTTT,CASSRQGYNSPLHF
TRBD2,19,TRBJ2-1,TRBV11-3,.,TGTGCCAGCAGCTTAGATCGAGGTAGCGGGGGCCCTTCCTACAATGAGCAGTTCTTC,CASSLDRGSGGPSYNEQFF
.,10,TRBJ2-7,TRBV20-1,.,TGCAGTGCGTTCGAGGGGGAGCAGTACTTC,CSAFEGEQYF
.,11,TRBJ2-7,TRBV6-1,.,TGTGCCAGCAGTGGGGGGGAAGAGCAGTACTTC,CASSGGEEQYF
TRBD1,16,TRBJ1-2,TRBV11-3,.,TGTGCCAGCGGCAGGGGGCTGACCCAGTCCAACTATGGCTACACCTTC,CASGRGLTQSNYGYTF
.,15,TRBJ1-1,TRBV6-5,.,TGTGCCAGCAGCAGCGTGGGAGCCGAGACCTCTGAAGCTTTCTTT,CASSSVGAETSEAFF
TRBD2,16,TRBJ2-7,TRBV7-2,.,TGTGCCAGCAGCCTACTGGCGCGCGGGGGGGCACGCGAGCAGTACTTC,CASSLLARGGAREQYF
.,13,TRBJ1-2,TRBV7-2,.,TGTGCCAGCAGCTTAAGAGATTCGGGAGGCTACACCTTC,CASSLRDSGGYTF
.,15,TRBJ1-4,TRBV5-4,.,TGTGCCAGCAGCTTGAAACAGGGAAGTGGTGAAAAACTGTTTTTT,CASSLKQGSGEKLFF
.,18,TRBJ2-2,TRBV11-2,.,TGTGCCAGCAGCCCGGTGGGGTACAGAACAAATCCGACCGGGGAGCTGTTTTTT,CASSPVGYRTNPTGELFF
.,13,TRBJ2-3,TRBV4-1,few,TGCGCCAGCAGCCAAGAACCCACAGATACGCAGTATTTT,CASSQEPTDTQYF
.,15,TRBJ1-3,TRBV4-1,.,TGCGCCAGCAGCCAATCGCGGGAGTCTGGAAACACCATATATTTT,CASSQSRESGNTIYF
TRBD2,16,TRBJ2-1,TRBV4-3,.,TGCGCCAGCAGCCCCGGACTAGCGGGGGCGGGGAATGAGCAGTTCTTC,CASSPGLAGAGNEQFF
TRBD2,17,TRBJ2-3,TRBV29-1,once,TGCAGCGTTGAAGAAAGTTCCCTAGCGGGGGGGCCGGATACGCAGTATTTT,CSVEESSLAGGPDTQYF
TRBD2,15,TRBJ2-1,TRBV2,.,TGTGCCAGCAATCCGCTAGCGGGGGGGGCCGGCCAGCAGTTCTTC,CASNPLAGGAGQQFF
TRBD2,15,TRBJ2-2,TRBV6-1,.,TGTGCCAGCAGTGGGCGGGGGGGGCTCACCGGGGAGCTGTTTTTT,CASSGRGGLTGELFF
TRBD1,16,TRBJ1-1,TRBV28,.,TGTGCCAGCAGTTTAGCGGGCAGGGGGCAAGACACTGAAGCTTTCTTT,CASSLAGRGQDTEAFF
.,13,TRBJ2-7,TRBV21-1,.,TGTGCCAGCAGCAAAGGACCCACCTACGAGCAGTACTTC,CASSKGPTYEQYF
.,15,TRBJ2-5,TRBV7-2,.,TGTGCCAGCAGCCCCACCCCAGGGGCCGGTGAGACCCAGTACTTC,CASSPTPGAGETQYF
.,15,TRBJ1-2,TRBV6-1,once,TGTGCCAGCAGTCCTCCCCGCCCAGCCTCCTATGGCTACACCTTC,CASSPPRPASYGYTF
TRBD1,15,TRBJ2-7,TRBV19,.,TGTGCCAGTAGTATTAGGTGGACAGGTCCCTACGAGCAGTACTTC,CASSIRWTGPYEQYF
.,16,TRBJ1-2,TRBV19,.,TGTGCCAGTAGTACCGTCGATAGGGGTCCCCTCTATGGCTACACCTTC,CASSTVDRGPLYGYTF
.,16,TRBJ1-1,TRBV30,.,TGTGCCTGGAGTGTGCGGTTTTATCGGGGCAACACTGAAGCTTTCTTT,CAWSVRFYRGNTEAFF
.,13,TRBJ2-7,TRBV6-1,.,TGTGCCAGCAGTTTCCAGTGGGCGCGGGAGCAGTACTTC,CASSFQWAREQYF
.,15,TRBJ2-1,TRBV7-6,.,TGTGCCAGCAGCTTAGGCCCGACAGCGTACAATGAGCAGTTCTTC,CASSLGPTAYNEQFF
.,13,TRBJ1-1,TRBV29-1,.,TGCAGCGTTCTGACAGTAGATAACACTGAAGCTTTCTTT,CSVLTVDNTEAFF
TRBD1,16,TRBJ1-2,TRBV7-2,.,TGTGCCAGCAGCTCTCTGACAGGGAGGGGAGACTATGGCTACACCTTC,CASSSLTGRGDYGYTF
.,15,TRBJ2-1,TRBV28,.,TGTGCCAGCAGTTTCTACAGGGAATGGGAAAATGAGCAGTTCTTC,CASSFYREWENEQFF
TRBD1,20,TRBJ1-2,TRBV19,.,TGTGCCAGTAGTAGAGAGAGGTTCGGGACAGGGGCATTCTTTAACTATGGCTACACCTTC,CASSRERFGTGAFFNYGYTF
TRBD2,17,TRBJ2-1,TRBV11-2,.,TGTGCCAGCAGCTTATGGAGCGGGAGGGACCACATTAATGAGCAGTTCTTC,CASSLWSGRDHINEQFF
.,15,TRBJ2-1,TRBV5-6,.,TGTGCCAGCAGCTTGGCAGCCGACTCCTACAATGAGCAGTTCTTC,CASSLAADSYNEQFF
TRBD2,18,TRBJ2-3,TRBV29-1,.,TGCAGCGTGACGGGACTAGTAACTTTAGGACCCACCACAGATACGCAGTATTTT,CSVTGLVTLGPTTDTQYF
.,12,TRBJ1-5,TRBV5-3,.,TGTGCCAGAAGCTTGGGCAATCAGCCCCAGCATTTT,CARSLGNQPQHF
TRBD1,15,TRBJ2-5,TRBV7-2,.,TGTGCCAGCAGCTTACAGCAGGGGGCAGGAGAGACCCAGTACTTC,CASSLQQGAGETQYF
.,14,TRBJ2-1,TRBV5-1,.,TGCGCCAGCAGCGAAGACAGGAGCTACAATGAGCAGTTCTTC,CASSEDRSYNEQFF
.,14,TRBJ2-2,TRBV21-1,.,TGTGCCAGCACCCCCTTGGGGGACACCGGGGAGCTGTTTTTT,CASTPLGDTGELFF
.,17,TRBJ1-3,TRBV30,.,TGTGCCTGGAGTCACATACAGCCAGGCTTCTGGCTGGGCACCATATATTTT,CAWSHIQPGFWLGTIYF
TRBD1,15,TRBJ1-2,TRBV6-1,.,TGTGCCAGCACCCGACAGGGGGGGCCCGCTTGGGGCTACACCTTC,CASTRQGGPAWGYTF
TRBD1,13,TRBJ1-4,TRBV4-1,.,TGCGCCAGCAGCCGACAGGGCAATGAAAAACTGTTTTTT,CASSRQGNEKLFF
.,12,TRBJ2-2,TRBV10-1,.,TGCGCCAGCAGTTTCGAGGGGGGGGAGCTGTTTTTT,CASSFEGGELFF
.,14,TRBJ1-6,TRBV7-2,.,TGTGCCAGCAGCTTACTAGGGGGTATCGCACCCCTCCACTTT,CASSLLGGIAPLHF
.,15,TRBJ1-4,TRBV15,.,TGTGCCACCAGCAGACCGGGACACAGTAATGAAAAACTGTTTTTT,CATSRPGHSNEKLFF
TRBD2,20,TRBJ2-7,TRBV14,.,TGTGCCAGCAGCCCCAAGGCGGCTAGCGGGGGGCACAGCCTAACCTACGAGCAGTACTTC,CASSPKAASGGHSLTYEQYF
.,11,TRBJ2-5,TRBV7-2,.,TGTGCCAGCAGCTCCCTAAAGACCCAGTACTTC,CASSSLKTQYF
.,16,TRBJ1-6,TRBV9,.,TGTGCCAGCAGCGCCCAAAACAGTTCCTATAATTCACCCCTCCACTTT,CASSAQNSSYNSPLHF
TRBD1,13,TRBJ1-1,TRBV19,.,TGTGCCAGTATCAACTTCAGGACAGGTCAAGCTTTCTTT,CASINFRTGQAFF
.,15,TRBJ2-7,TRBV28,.,TGTGCCAGCAGTAGGACAGTGGGGACCTCCTACGAGCAGTACTTC,CASSRTVGTSYEQYF
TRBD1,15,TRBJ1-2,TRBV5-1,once,TGCGCCAGCAGCTGGTCCGGGACAGGGGGAGGTGGCTACACCTTC,CASSWSGTGGGGYTF
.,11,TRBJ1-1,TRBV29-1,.,TGCAGCGTTGACGAGGGGGGTGAAGCTTTCTTT,CSVDEGGEAFF
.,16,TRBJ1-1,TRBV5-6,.,TGTGCCAGCAGTTCGGGGGGCACCGGGACAAAAACTGAAGCTTTCTTT,CASSSGGTGTKTEAFF
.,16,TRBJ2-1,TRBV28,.,TGTGCCAGCCCCCCCGAGGGGGGGGGCTCCTACAATGAGCAGTTCTTC,CASPPEGGGSYNEQFF
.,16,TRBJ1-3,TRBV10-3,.,TGTGCCACCAGTGTGTACCAGGGCCTGTCTGGAAACACCATATATTTT,CATSVYQGLSGNTIYF
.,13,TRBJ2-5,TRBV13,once,TGTGCCAGCAGGGGACTTGCTCAAGAGACCCAGTACTTC,CASRGLAQETQYF
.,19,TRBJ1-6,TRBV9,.,TGTGCCAGCAGCGTACCGGGACAAGACGAAGGGCCTAATAATTCACCCCTCCACTTT,CASSVPGQDEGPNNSPLHF
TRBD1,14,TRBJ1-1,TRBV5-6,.,TGTGCCAGCAGCTCAAAATTGGACAGGGAGGGAGCTTTCTTT,CASSSKLDREGAFF
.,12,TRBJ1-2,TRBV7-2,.,TGTGCCAGCAGCCGCCGAGGTTATGGCTACACCTTC,CASSRRGYGYTF
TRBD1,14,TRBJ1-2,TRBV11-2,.,TGTGCCAGCAGCCTCAAGACAGGGCGCTATGGCTACACCTTC,CASSLKTGRYGYTF
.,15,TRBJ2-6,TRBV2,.,TGTGCCAGCAATGAGGGGTCCTCTGGGGCCAACGTCCTGACTTTC,CASNEGSSGANVLTF
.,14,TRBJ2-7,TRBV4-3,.,TGCGCCAGCAGCCAAGATATGGCAGCCTACGAGCAGTACTTC,CASSQDMAAYEQYF
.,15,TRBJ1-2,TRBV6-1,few,TGTGCCAGCAGGAATTCGACAGCACGGGGCTATGGCTACACCTTC,CASRNSTARGYGYTF